The 2 T cell receptor beta chains below were found in one sample sequenced in a study of blood T cell repertoires in COVID-19. Libraries were prepared by immunoSEQ multiplex PCR; TCRdb keeps only in-frame clonotypes and omits some of them. The sample holds about 430,000 clones, roughly 90% seen once. Sequencing input: PBMCs or T cells enriched from blood (not recorded which). These receptors were taken from a woman aged 18 to 35 who had been exposed to COVID-19.

The chain combines TRBV6-6 with TRBJ2-1; TRBD2 is a possible D gene (5 bases). From germline, CDR1 is MNHNY and CDR2 SVGAGI (reference sequence). CDR3 length equals 14 residues. Trimming shortened V by 5 bases and J by 7 bases, and 15 bases separated the two germline ends. The CDR3 protein is CASSPPGTLNEQFF. In nucleotides, the CDR3 is TGTGCCAGCAGTCCTCCGGGAACATTAAATGAGCAGTTCTTC.

This chain joins TRBV5-1 and TRBJ2-7; TRBD1 agrees at 10 bases. The CDR3 contains 16 residues. After removal of 0 bases from V and 5 bases from J, the junction contained 8 bases not matched to a gene. The germline V gene has CDR1 SGHRS and CDR2 YFSETQ. CDR3 in DNA: TGCGCCAGCAGCTTGGGGTCACCGGGACAGGGGCACGAGCAGTACTTC. Protein sequence: CASSLGSPGQGHEQYF.